The present T cell receptor (beta chain) was sequenced within a study of blood T cell repertoires in COVID-19. V lost 1 base to trimming and J lost 5 bases; unmatched junction nucleotides: 8. The V gene's germline CDR1 is LNHDA and CDR2 SQIVND (reference sequence). The CDR3 runs 17 residues. Data came from immunoSEQ multiplex PCR; TCRdb stores just in-frame clones and leaves some out. The sample lists 300,000 to 400,000 clones, over 70% occurring once. The receptor was isolated from a woman between 50 and 59 years old with COVID-19, enrolled during active disease. Input material: peripheral blood. The rearrangement uses TRBV19 and TRBJ2-1, with TRBD2 matching 10 bases. Written as DNA, the CDR3 is TGTGCCAGTAGTATAGGTAGTAGCGGGAGGTACCACAATGAGCAGTTCTTC. Translating gives CASSIGSSGRYHNEQFF. Filled out from reference TRBV19 and TRBJ2-1, the complete variable domain reads DGGITQSPKYLFRKEGQNVTLSCEQNLNHDAMYWYRQDPGQGLRLIYYSQIVNDFQKGDIAEGYSVSREKKESFPLTVTSAQKNPTAFYLCASSIGSSGRYHNEQFFGPGTRLTVL.